Described below is a single T cell receptor beta chain sequence and its context. As yet, its antigen is unknown. The data are from a study of T-cell memory formation after mild COVID-19. Study observations and caveats: Contracting CD4+ clones were located mainly in CM and EM, and CD8+ clones in EMRA. The pre-infection memory compartment contained some responding clones, suggesting cross-reactive memory joined. Nothing showed for sure that second-wave clones peaking on day 37 were SARS-CoV-2 specific.

MiXCR was run by TCRdb on the 5' RACE reads, yielding one entry per CDR3 protein. This sample has about 540,000 distinct CDR3 sequences, with 20% found just once. The CDR3 has 12 amino acids. Trimming pared 3 bases from V and 10 bases from J, leaving 7 bases between. The V gene's germline CDR1 is LGHNA and CDR2 YSLEER. The clonotype comes from an adult woman who had mild COVID-19 (a few samples of this study predate the infection). Cell type and time point are not known. The rearrangement links TRBV4-3 to TRBJ1-6; the D is unclear. Sequenced input: PBMCs or a T cell subset sorted from them (not recorded which). In DNA form, the CDR3 reads TGCGCCAGCAGCCATTCCGGGTCACCCCTCCACTTT. Its protein is CASSHSGSPLHF.